This entry concerns a single T cell receptor beta chain. The entry originates in a study of B cell selection in AIRE deficiency. Sorting defined conventional CD4 T cells as CD4+CD127+. Method: immunoSEQ multiplex PCR; TCRdb's copy keeps in-frame clones and lacks some. The sample lists roughly 25,000 clones; around 97% were seen once. The CDR3 consists of 11 residues. Sequenced sample: conventional CD4+ T cells sorted from PBMCs. The source is a human donor with AIRE deficiency. The chain uses TRBV21-1 and TRBJ1-2. TRBV21-1 is a known pseudogene. DNA for the CDR3: TGTGCCAGCAGCAGACGCTATGGCTACACCTTC. Encoded protein: CASSRRYGYTF.